The table lists the clone carrying this TCR beta chain with many counts. As yet, its antigen is unknown. The CDR3 is cut off 3 residues early in the read; its end comes from the germline J gene. Libraries were prepared by immunoSEQ multiplex PCR; TCRdb keeps only in-frame clonotypes and omits some of them. This sample includes 25,000 to 35,000 clones with no singletons; its ten biggest clones take up about 3.3%. The entry originates in a study of T cell clonality in common variable immunodeficiency. Overall study findings and caveats: Reportedly, TCR beta sequences from common variable immunodeficiency showed fewer deletions and N-nucleotide insertions.

Germline V lookup: CDR1 SNHLY, CDR2 FYNNEI. The ends lost 6 bases at V and 4 bases at J; junction bases unmatched: 8. CDR3 length: 14 amino acids. Material for sequencing was peripheral blood mononuclear cells. The sequence was collected from a human donor with common variable immunodeficiency. V and J are TRBV2 and TRBJ2-7; 8 nucleotides align to TRBD2. CDR3 region: CASREGLVGYEQYF. The CDR3 DNA, read in part, is TGTGCCAGCAGGGAGGGACTAGTGGGGTACGAG.